These 15 T cell receptor beta chains originate from one sample sequenced in a study of vaccination and CD4 T cells after COVID-19. Sequenced with the Oncomine TCR Beta short-read assay was DNA taken from cultured CD4+ T cells. TCRdb reprocessed the PCR reads via MiXCR and lists one record per CDR3 protein. This table holds about 19,000 distinct CDR3 sequences, roughly two fifths found once. For these TCRs, the target antigens are not known. Treatment given: approximately 10-day PBMC culture with coronavirus spike peptide pools or control peptides (ViraFEST assay). The material was CD4+ T cells from blood, cultured in vitro, obtained after SARS-CoV-2 vaccination. Receptors originate from a human donor who had recovered from COVID-19.

This clonotype was counted a few times. V usage is TRBV7-8 and J usage is TRBJ1-5; D unresolved. The length of the CDR3 is 15 residues. V dropped 4 bases and J dropped 2 bases, with 12 bases sitting between them. The germline V gene has CDR1 SGHVS and CDR2 FQNEAQ. Here the CDR3 reads CASSSALVGNQPQHF. CDR3 coding DNA: TGTGCCAGCAGCTCGGCCTTGGTAGGCAATCAGCCCCAGCATTTT.

In this sample, this clonotype turned up a few times. The genes are TRBV6-2 or TRBV6-3 and TRBJ1-5, with 10 bases lining up with TRBD1. Germline V lookup: CDR1 MNHEY, CDR2 SVGEGT. V lost 6 bases to trimming and J lost 6 bases; unmatched junction nucleotides: 11. The CDR3 has 16 residues. The CDR3 region is CASRKGDRGLGQPQHF. CDR3 in DNA: TGTGCCAGCAGGAAGGGAGACAGGGGGCTCGGTCAGCCCCAGCATTTT.

This chain uses TRBV12-3 or TRBV12-4 with TRBJ1-5, with no clear D. The CDR3 length is 13 residues. V was clipped by 3 bases and J by 5 bases, with 8 bases between them. The CDR3 DNA reads TGTGCCAGCAGTTTTCACCGTGATCAGCCCCAGCATTTT. Residues: CASSFHRDQPQHF.

V is TRBV19 and J is TRBJ2-1, with 13 nucleotides matching TRBD2. The CDR3 contains 16 residues. Germline-derived CDR1 and CDR2 are LNHDA and SQIVND (reference sequence). V shed 4 bases and J 4 bases; nucleotides not matched to a gene: 4. CDR3 loop: CASSSPGLAGYNEQFF. The DNA for the CDR3 is TGTGCCAGTAGTAGTCCGGGACTAGCGGGGTACAATGAGCAGTTCTTC.

The chain recombines TRBV19 with TRBJ1-1; weak D call: TRBD1 (5 bases). Germline CDR1 and CDR2: LNHDA and SQIVND (reference sequence). V was cut by 5 bases and J by 4 bases, with 14 bases left in between. CDR3 size: 14 residues. CDR3 residues: CASSWGVSGTEAFF. In nucleotides, the CDR3 is TGTGCCAGTAGTTGGGGGGTGAGTGGCACTGAAGCTTTCTTT.

The chain combines TRBV18 with TRBJ1-1; D remains unclear. The CDR3 has 15 residues. The germline CDR1 and CDR2 sequences are KGHSH and LQKENI. V lost 6 bases to trimming and J lost 1 base, with 15 bases between them. The CDR3 DNA follows: TGTGCCAGCTCTCAGAGCAACGCGGGGAACACTGAAGCTTTCTTT. Translation gives CASSQSNAGNTEAFF.

V usage is TRBV11-3 and J usage is TRBJ1-1; D uncertain. Trimming shortened V by 2 bases and J by 7 bases, and 11 bases separated the two germline ends. The CDR3 totals 13 residues. The V gene's germline CDR1 is SGHNT and CDR2 YENEEA. The CDR3, as DNA: TGTGCCAGCAGCTTATTGAGTCGGGGTGAAGCTTTCTTT. As protein: CASSLLSRGEAFF.

The gene calls are TRBV7-3 and TRBJ1-1; D is possibly TRBD1 (5 bases). CDR3 length: 18 amino acids. The ends were cut back, 5 bases at V and 0 bases at J, with 22 bases in the middle. Germline loops: CDR1 SGHTA, CDR2 FQGTGA. The CDR3 protein is CASSPRRGEGSLNTEAFF. The CDR3 coding sequence is TGTGCCAGCAGCCCCCGAAGGGGTGAAGGCTCGTTGAACACTGAAGCTTTCTTT.

This rearrangement joins TRBV11-3 to TRBJ2-7; D is possibly TRBD1 or TRBD2 (5 bases each). V was shortened by 3 bases and J by 2 bases, with 11 bases between the two germline ends. The CDR3 is 14 amino acids. Germline V gives CDR1 SGHNT, CDR2 YENEEA. The CDR3 region has the DNA TGTGCCAGCAGCTTCGAAGGGACCGCCTACGAGCAGTACTTC. It translates to CASSFEGTAYEQYF.

This clonotype was counted once. The chain combines TRBV7-6 with TRBJ1-1; 7 bases map to TRBD1. The trim removed 1 base at V and 0 bases at J, leaving 2 bases unmatched. CDR1 is SGHVS and CDR2 is FNYEAQ in the germline V gene. The CDR3 spans 15 residues. The CDR3 sequence is CASSLDRGMNTEAFF. The DNA for the CDR3 is TGTGCCAGCAGCTTAGACAGGGGCATGAACACTGAAGCTTTCTTT.

This clonotype showed up just a few times. The J gene is TRBJ1-1, the V gene TRBV7-2; D gene ambiguous. The CDR3 is 13 residues long. From germline, CDR1 is SGHTA and CDR2 FQGNSA. V lost 3 bases to trimming and J lost 0 bases, with 5 bases between them. CDR3: CASSFQMNTEAFF. The CDR3 region has the DNA TGTGCCAGCAGCTTTCAAATGAACACTGAAGCTTTCTTT.

This chain joins TRBV24-1 and TRBJ1-5; unclear D gene. CDR3 length: 14 amino acids. CDR1 KGHDR and CDR2 SFDVKD come from the germline V gene. V was clipped by 5 bases and J by 1 base, with 8 bases between them. In nucleotides, the CDR3 is TGTGCCACCAGTGGGGCCCACAGCAATCAGCCCCAGCATTTT. Amino acid sequence: CATSGAHSNQPQHF.

The sample holds a few counts of this clonotype. This chain joins TRBV7-2 and TRBJ1-6; D is possibly TRBD1 (5 bases). This CDR3 contains 18 residues. Germline V gives CDR1 SGHTA, CDR2 FQGNSA. Between the trimmed V and J ends, which lost 3 bases and 1 base, there was a span of 16 bases. CDR3 amino acids: CASSLIGRVRSYNSPLHF. The DNA of the CDR3 is TGTGCCAGCAGCTTGATCGGCAGGGTGCGATCCTATAATTCACCCCTCCACTTT.

This CDR3 reads CASSPWASGEYEQYF. CDR3 nucleotides: TGTGCCAGCAGTCCTTGGGCTAGCGGGGAATACGAGCAGTACTTC. The chain joins TRBV28 to TRBJ2-7; 9 bases are shared with TRBD2. In germline, CDR1 is MDHEN, CDR2 SYDVKM. J gave up 4 bases and V 5 bases, and 9 bases lay outside the gene matches. This CDR3 is built from 15 residues.

The rearrangement joins TRBV5-1 to TRBJ2-5; no definite D call. Germline V CDR1 and CDR2: SGHRS, YFSETQ. Trimming removed 7 bases from V and 9 bases from J, with 16 bases in between. CDR3 size: 12 residues. The CDR3 spells CASSENFGAQYF. CDR3 nucleotide sequence: TGCGCCAGCTCCGAGAACTTTGGGGCCCAGTACTTC.